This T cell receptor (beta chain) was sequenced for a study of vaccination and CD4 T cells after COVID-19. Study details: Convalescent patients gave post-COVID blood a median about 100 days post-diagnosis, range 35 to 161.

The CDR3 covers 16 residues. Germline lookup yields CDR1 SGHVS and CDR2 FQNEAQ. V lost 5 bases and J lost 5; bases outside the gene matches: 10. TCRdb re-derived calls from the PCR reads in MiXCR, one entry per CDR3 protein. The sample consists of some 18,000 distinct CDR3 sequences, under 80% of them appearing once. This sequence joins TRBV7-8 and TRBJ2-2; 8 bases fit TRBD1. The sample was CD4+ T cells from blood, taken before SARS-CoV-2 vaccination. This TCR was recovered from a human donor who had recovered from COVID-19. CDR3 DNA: TGTGCCAGCAGCCGTACAGGGGGATCCTCTACCGGGGAGCTGTTTTTT. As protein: CASSRTGGSSTGELFF. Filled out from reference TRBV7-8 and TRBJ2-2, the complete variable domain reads GAGVSQSPRYKVAKRGQDVALRCDPISGHVSLFWYQQALGQGPEFLTYFQNEAQLDKSGLPSDRFFAERPEGSVSTLKIQRTQQEDSAVYLCASSRTGGSSTGELFFGEGSRLTVL.